This record concerns one T cell receptor (beta chain) sequence. The target antigen is unknown. This sample was taken from a study of cytomegalovirus exposure and HLA in healthy donors. Notes on the study in general: The authors considered a cluster of highly shared sequence variants likely to be a sequencing artifact. In a later analysis, TCR association rates varied by HLA locus: DRB1 most, HLA-C fewest.

CDR3 size: 16 residues. V gave up 3 bases and J gave up 0 bases, with 14 bases separating them. Germline V gene data show CDR1 as KGHSH and CDR2 as LQKENI. Amplification used 60 Vbeta primers and 13 Jbeta primers. The assay was immunoSEQ multiplex PCR, and TCRdb's table has in-frame clones only and misses some. Of around 200,000 clones listed, roughly four fifths are singletons. This clonotype was sampled from a woman in her fifties or sixties in good health and CMV-seropositive. V is TRBV18 and J is TRBJ1-1; D is unclear. Sequencing used PBMCs. The CDR3: CASSPRTTGMNTEAFF. In DNA, the CDR3 is TGTGCCAGCTCACCGAGAACGACGGGTATGAACACTGAAGCTTTCTTT.